This record covers a single TCR beta chain. The method was immunoSEQ multiplex PCR; TCRdb's version includes in-frame clones alone and lacks a portion of them. The sample lists about 250,000 clones, 75% to 90% occurring once. The data derive from a study of blood T cell repertoires in COVID-19. The sequenced material came from PBMCs or T cells enriched from blood (not recorded which). The TCR comes from a woman younger than 35 who had recovered from COVID-19.

The CDR3: CSARTGGAGELFF. CDR3 sequence (DNA): TGCAGCGCCCGGACAGGGGGTGCCGGGGAGCTGTTTTTT. This chain links TRBV29-1 with TRBJ2-2; TRBD1 aligns across 10 bases. Germline-derived CDR1 and CDR2 are SQVTM and ANQGSEA. CDR3 size: 13 residues. The V segment lost 7 bases and the J segment 6 bases; nucleotides outside the gene matches: 5.